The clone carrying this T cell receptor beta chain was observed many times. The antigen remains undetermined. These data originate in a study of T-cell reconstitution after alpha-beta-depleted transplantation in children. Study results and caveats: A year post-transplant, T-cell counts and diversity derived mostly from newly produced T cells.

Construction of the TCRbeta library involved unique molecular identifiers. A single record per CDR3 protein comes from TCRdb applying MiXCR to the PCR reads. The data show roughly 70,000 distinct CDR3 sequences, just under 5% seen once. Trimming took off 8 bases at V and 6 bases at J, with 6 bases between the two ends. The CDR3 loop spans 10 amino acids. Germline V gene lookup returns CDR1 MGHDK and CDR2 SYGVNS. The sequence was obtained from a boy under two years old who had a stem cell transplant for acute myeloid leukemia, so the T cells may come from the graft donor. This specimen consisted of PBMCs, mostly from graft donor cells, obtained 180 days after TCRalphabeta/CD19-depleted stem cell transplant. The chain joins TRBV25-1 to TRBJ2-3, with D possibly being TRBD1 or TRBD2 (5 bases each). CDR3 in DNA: TGTGCCAGCTGGGGGGATACGCAGTATTTT. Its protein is CASWGDTQYF.